These 20 T cell receptor beta chains came from one sample sequenced in a study of shared clonotypes between healthy human individuals. Data came from immunoSEQ multiplex PCR; TCRdb stores just in-frame clones and leaves some out. The table records roughly 1,100,000 clones, 65% to 75% of them present only once. Material: memory CD4+ T cells sorted from blood. The subset was: CD45RA-negative fraction. The receptors shown here come from a young man in good health.

In its sample, this clone was seen once. J is TRBJ1-1 and V is TRBV29-1; no reliable D call. V was shortened by 6 bases and J by 1 base, with 15 bases between the two germline ends. This CDR3 spans 14 amino acids. CDR1 is SQVTM, CDR2 ANQGSEA, per germline. Here the CDR3 DNA reads TGCAGCGTCGCTCGAGCCTCGCGGAACACTGAAGCTTTCTTT. Translation gives CSVARASRNTEAFF.

The chain employs TRBV6-6 and TRBJ2-5; 12 bases are a match to TRBD1. The V gene's germline CDR1 is MNHNY and CDR2 SVGAGI (reference sequence). The CDR3 loop spans 15 amino acids. Trimming at V came to 5 bases and at J to 5 bases, leaving 6 bases not matched to a gene. The CDR3 is CASSRGQGAFETQYF. The DNA for the CDR3 is TGTGCCAGCAGTCGGGGACAGGGGGCTTTTGAGACCCAGTACTTC.

This clone appeared a single time. This chain links TRBV7-2 with TRBJ2-7; 7 positions match TRBD1. Germline loops: CDR1 SGHTA, CDR2 FQGNSA. The CDR3 is made up of 15 amino acids. The J segment lost 0 bases and the V segment lost 5 bases, leaving 7 bases of the junction unmatched. In nucleotides, the CDR3 is TGTGCCAGCAGCGCCGGACAGGTGTCCTCCTACGAGCAGTACTTC. Its protein is CASSAGQVSSYEQYF.

The gene calls are TRBV6-1 and TRBJ2-1; D is possibly TRBD1 (6 bases). CDR3 size: 12 residues. Germline-derived CDR1 and CDR2 are MNHNS and SASEGT. Trimming took off 8 bases at V and 4 bases at J, with 9 bases between the two ends. The CDR3, as DNA: TGTGCCAGCGGTCAGGGGTACAATGAGCAGTTCTTC. Protein product: CASGQGYNEQFF.

This clone was detected only a few times. The rearrangement links TRBV5-4 to TRBJ1-1; 7 bases are shared with TRBD1. This CDR3 is built from 14 residues. Trimming cost V 6 bases and J 1 base; bases outside gene matches: 6. CDR1 and CDR2 (germline): SGHNT, YYREEE (reference sequence). CDR3 bases: TGTGCCAGCACCTCCGGGACAGCGAACACTGAAGCTTTCTTT. This gives the protein CASTSGTANTEAFF.

The V and J genes are TRBV7-2 and TRBJ2-5; 9 nucleotides match TRBD1. This CDR3 spans 14 amino acids. V lost 3 bases to trimming and J lost 5 bases; unmatched junction nucleotides: 4. CDR1 SGHTA and CDR2 FQGNSA come from the germline V gene. DNA for the CDR3: TGTGCCAGCAGCTTGGGGACAGGGAAGGAGACCCAGTACTTC. Protein sequence: CASSLGTGKETQYF.

A note on this clone: Because the CDR3 is missing its conserved closing phenylalanine or tryptophan, this is likely a read error. The genes are TRBV10-3 and TRBJ2-7; D perhaps matches TRBD2 (5 bases). Trimming took off 3 bases at V and 1 base at J, with 7 bases between the two ends. This CDR3 is 13 amino acids long. Germline CDR1 reads ENHRY; CDR2 reads SYGVKD. The CDR3 nucleotides read TGTGCCATCAGTGACGGGAAGTCCTACGAGCAGTACCTC. Amino acid sequence: CAISDGKSYEQYL.

With regard to this clone: Different DNA sequences within this sample yield the same CDR3. This rearrangement joins TRBV5-4 to TRBJ1-2; D unresolved. The CDR3 runs 13 residues. The germline gives CDR1 SGHNT, CDR2 YYREEE (reference sequence). Between the trimmed V and J ends, which lost 3 bases and 2 bases, there was a span of 8 bases. CDR3 DNA: TGTGCCAGCAGCTCGGGTCAGAACTATGGCTACACCTTC. Its translation is CASSSGQNYGYTF.

The V call is TRBV2, the J call TRBJ1-2, with D perhaps TRBD1 (6 bases). The CDR3 is 14 amino acids. V was shortened by 5 bases and J by 7 bases, with 17 bases between the two germline ends. Germline V CDR1 and CDR2: SNHLY, FYNNEI. The CDR3 nucleotides are TGTGCCAGCAGTCCACAGGGATGGGGTAGTGGCTACACCTTC. It yields the protein CASSPQGWGSGYTF.

V gene TRBV6-1 combines with J gene TRBJ1-5; 12 bases agree with TRBD1. The CDR3 has 19 residues. Germline V gene data show CDR1 as MNHNS and CDR2 as SASEGT. V trimming: 3 bases; J trimming: 1 base; junction bases outside the gene matches: 10. CDR3 region: CASSDGAWGQGASNQPQHF. DNA for the CDR3: TGTGCCAGCAGTGACGGGGCATGGGGACAGGGGGCAAGCAATCAGCCCCAGCATTTT.

Points on this clone: The sample contains more than one DNA sequence encoding this CDR3. The V call is TRBV5-1, the J call TRBJ2-3; unclear D gene. CDR1 SGHRS and CDR2 YFSETQ come from the germline V gene. V shed 0 bases and J shed 0 bases, with 5 bases lying between them. The CDR3 is 14 residues long. The CDR3 nucleotides are TGCGCCAGCAGCTTGGGCTCGAGCACAGATACGCAGTATTTT. Translation: CASSLGSSTDTQYF.

This sequence joins TRBV5-8 and TRBJ1-5; unclear D gene. V gave up 5 bases and J gave up 3 bases, with 6 bases separating them. Germline CDR1 SGHTS, CDR2 YDEGEE. The CDR3 length is 12 residues. CDR3 DNA: TGTGCCAGCAGGAGTTTCAATCAGCCCCAGCATTTT. This translates into CASRSFNQPQHF.

The V and J genes are TRBV7-2 and TRBJ2-7, with TRBD2 identical over 11 bases. The trim removed 2 bases at V and 6 bases at J, leaving 6 bases unmatched. Germline CDR1 and CDR2: SGHTA and FQGNSA. CDR3 length equals 15 residues. CDR3 protein: CASSLQATSGTEQYF. The CDR3, as DNA: TGTGCCAGCAGCTTACAAGCGACTAGCGGGACCGAGCAGTACTTC.

The chain uses TRBV15 and TRBJ2-3; tentatively, D is TRBD1 (6 bases). Per the germline V gene, CDR1 is LNHNV and CDR2 is YYDKDF (reference sequence). The CDR3 is 16 residues long. Trimming cost V 0 bases and J 3 bases, with 13 bases left between them. The CDR3 sequence: CATSRDRATGTDTQYF. The CDR3 nucleotides read TGTGCCACCAGCAGAGATCGGGCAACAGGGACAGATACGCAGTATTTT.

This clone was recorded once. J is TRBJ1-2 and V is TRBV7-2; D possibly corresponds to TRBD1 (5 bases). The germline V gene encodes CDR1 SGHTA and CDR2 FQGNSA. Deletions cut 4 bases from V and 6 bases from J, with 15 bases between. The length of the CDR3 is 14 residues. The CDR3 sequence is CASSSSQGRDGYTF. DNA for the CDR3: TGTGCCAGCAGCTCCTCTCAGGGACGCGATGGCTACACCTTC.

In this sample, this clone turned up a few times. The CDR3 loop is CASSQETTVSSYEQYF. The CDR3 region has the DNA TGCGCCAGCAGCCAAGAGACGACAGTTAGCTCCTACGAGCAGTACTTC. This sequence joins TRBV4-3 and TRBJ2-7; a weak D match, TRBD1 (5 bases). Trimming took 0 bases from V and 0 from J, leaving 12 bases between them. Looked up from germline, CDR1 is LGHNA and CDR2 is YSLEER. This CDR3 contains 16 residues.

The chain uses TRBV6-9 and TRBJ1-1; D uncertain. Germline loops: CDR1 MNHGY, CDR2 SVAAGI. The ends were cut back, 5 bases at V and 4 bases at J, with 11 bases in the middle. The CDR3 extends over 13 amino acids. Here the CDR3 reads CASSTGGSTEAFF. In nucleotides, the CDR3 is TGTGCCAGCAGTACCGGTGGGAGCACTGAAGCTTTCTTT.

The chain uses TRBV7-2 and TRBJ2-7; 16 bases map to TRBD2. Germline V CDR1 and CDR2: SGHTA, FQGNSA. This CDR3 region has 19 residues. V was clipped by 5 bases and J by 1 base; unmatched bases: 11. The CDR3 coding sequence is TGTGCCAGCAGCCCAGGGACTAGCGGGAGGGCCCGGCGATCCTACGAGCAGTACTTC. This encodes CASSPGTSGRARRSYEQYF.

The V and J genes are TRBV15 and TRBJ2-2, with a possible D match to TRBD1 (5 bases). In germline, CDR1 is LNHNV, CDR2 YYDKDF (reference sequence). V was clipped by 0 bases and J by 3 bases, with 14 bases between them. CDR3 length: 17 residues. CDR3 bases: TGTGCCACCAGCAGAGAGAAGGCCTTAGGGGACACCGGGGAGCTGTTTTTT. Translating it yields CATSREKALGDTGELFF.

The chain has TRBV6-6 and TRBJ2-1; tentatively, D is TRBD1 (6 bases). Trimming took off 3 bases at V and 7 bases at J, with 16 bases between the two ends. Germline CDR1 is MNHNY and CDR2 is SVGAGI (reference sequence). The CDR3 is made up of 15 amino acids. CDR3 amino acids: CASSYFGQSRNEQFF. The CDR3 DNA follows: TGTGCCAGCAGTTATTTCGGACAGTCTCGGAATGAGCAGTTCTTC.